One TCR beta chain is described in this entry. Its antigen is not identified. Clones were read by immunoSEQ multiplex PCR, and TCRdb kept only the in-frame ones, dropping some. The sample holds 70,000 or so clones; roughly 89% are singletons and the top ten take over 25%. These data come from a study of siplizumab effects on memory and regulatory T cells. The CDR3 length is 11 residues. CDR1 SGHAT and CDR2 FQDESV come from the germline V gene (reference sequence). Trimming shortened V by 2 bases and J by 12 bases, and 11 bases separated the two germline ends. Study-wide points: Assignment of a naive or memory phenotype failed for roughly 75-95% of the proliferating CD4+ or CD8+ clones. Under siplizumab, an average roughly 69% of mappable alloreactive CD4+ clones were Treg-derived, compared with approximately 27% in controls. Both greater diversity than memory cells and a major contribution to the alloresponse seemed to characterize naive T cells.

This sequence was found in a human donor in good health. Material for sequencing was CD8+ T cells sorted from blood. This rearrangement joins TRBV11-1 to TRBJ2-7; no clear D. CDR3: CASSLTGSMYF. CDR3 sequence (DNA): TGTGCCAGCAGCTTAACCGGTTCGATGTACTTC.